The TCR beta chain under discussion was sequenced for a study of cytomegalovirus exposure and HLA in healthy donors. Study details: The approximately 120 validation repertoires were reported in a later analysis to have been generated on the same platform as the roughly 700 first-cohort repertoires.

A note on this clone: The antigen is unknown.

TCRdb's table, derived via immunoSEQ multiplex PCR, lists solely in-frame clones and lacks some. The repertoire holds approximately 140,000 clones, just over 85% seen once, with 7.5% to 10% in the top ten. The study's findings and limits: Cytomegalovirus-associated TCR beta chains were listed, numbering 150 to 200. A few CMV-associated chains were confirmed in vitro to be specific for CMV antigens.

Germline-derived CDR1 and CDR2 are LGHNA and YNFKEQ. The CDR3 has 16 residues. V was shortened by 4 bases and J by 7 bases, with 22 bases between the two germline ends. The clonotype was recovered from a young woman in good health and CMV-seropositive. V usage is TRBV4-2 and J usage is TRBJ1-2; a weak D match, TRBD1 (5 bases). Sequences were obtained from PBMCs. This chain's CDR3 is CASSPHRGETAFGYTF. The CDR3 DNA sequence: TGTGCCAGCAGCCCACACCGGGGGGAAACCGCGTTTGGCTACACCTTC.